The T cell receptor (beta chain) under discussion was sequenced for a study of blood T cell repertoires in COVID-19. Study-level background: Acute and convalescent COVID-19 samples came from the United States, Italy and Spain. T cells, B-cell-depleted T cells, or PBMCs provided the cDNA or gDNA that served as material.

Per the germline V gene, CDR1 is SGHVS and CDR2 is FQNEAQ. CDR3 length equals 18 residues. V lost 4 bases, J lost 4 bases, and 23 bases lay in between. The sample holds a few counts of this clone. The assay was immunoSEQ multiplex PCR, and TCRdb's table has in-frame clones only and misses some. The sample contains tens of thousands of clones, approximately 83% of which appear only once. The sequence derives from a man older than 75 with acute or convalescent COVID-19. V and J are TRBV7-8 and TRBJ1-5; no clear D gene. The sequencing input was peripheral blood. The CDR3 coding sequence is TGTGCCAGCAGCTCCCAGACCCCCGGGAGTTGGATAAATCAGCCCCAGCATTTT. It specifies CASSSQTPGSWINQPQHF. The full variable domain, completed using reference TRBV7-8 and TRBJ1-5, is GAGVSQSPRYKVAKRGQDVALRCDPISGHVSLFWYQQALGQGPEFLTYFQNEAQLDKSGLPSDRFFAERPEGSVSTLKIQRTQQEDSAVYLCASSSQTPGSWINQPQHFGDGTRLSIL.